This paragraph covers one TCR beta chain sequence. The antigen remains undetermined. PCR employed 60 Vbeta and 13 Jbeta primers. Only in-frame clones appear in the TCRdb table, and some are missing; sequencing was by immunoSEQ multiplex PCR. The table includes around 120,000 clones, around 80% detected once. The data derive from a study of cytomegalovirus exposure and HLA in healthy donors. Trimming took 6 bases from V and 0 from J; bases not matched to a gene: 5. Germline V gives CDR1 MNHNS, CDR2 SASEGT. The CDR3 loop spans 14 amino acids. Study-level points and caveats: A link between a missense DCLRE1C variant and TCR beta V- and J-gene trimming emerged from a later analysis.

The chain links TRBV6-1 to TRBJ2-7, with 7 bases lining up with TRBD1. The material sequenced was PBMCs. The source of this sequence is a man aged 25-45 years in good health and CMV-seronegative. This chain's CDR3 is CASSGTDHSYEQYF. In DNA, the CDR3 is TGTGCCAGCAGCGGGACAGACCACTCCTACGAGCAGTACTTC.